This T cell receptor (beta chain) was recovered during a study of blood T cell repertoires in COVID-19. Study-wide context: PBMCs, B-cell-depleted T cells, or T cells provided the cDNA or gDNA that made up the material.

In germline, CDR1 is SGHRS, CDR2 YFSETQ. Trimming took off 3 bases at V and 1 base at J, with 7 bases between the two ends. The CDR3 contains 14 residues. How the authors handled the data: Estimates of nucleated cell counts were drawn from the amplification of reference gene primers. Assay used: immunoSEQ multiplex PCR; TCRdb lists only in-frame clones, some missing. The DNA gave D and trimming, while V, J and clone size come from that table. The sample has more than 150,000 clones, roughly four fifths seen once. The chain recombines TRBV5-1 with TRBJ1-4, with D possibly matching TRBD1 (5 bases). This clonotype was sampled from a woman at least 80 years old with COVID-19, enrolled during active disease. Sequenced input: peripheral blood. The CDR3 bases are TGCGCCAGCAGCTCGGGGGGAACTAATGAAAAACTGTTTTTT. Translating gives CASSSGGTNEKLFF.